The T cell receptor beta chain under discussion was sequenced for a study of blood T cell repertoires in COVID-19. Across the whole study: Sample material is recorded as cDNA or gDNA derived from T cells, B-cell-depleted T cells, or PBMCs.

Authors' methods: For nucleated cells, counts were estimated from reference gene primer amplification. Here immunoSEQ multiplex PCR was the method, and the copy in TCRdb shows in-frame clones only, minus some. The V and J calls and the clone size are those of that table, but D and trimming were determined from the DNA. The sample consists of hundreds of thousands of clones, approximately 83% of them appearing once. Germline CDR1 SGHRS, CDR2 YFSETQ. The CDR3 contains 15 residues. The V segment lost 0 bases and the J segment 3 bases; nucleotides outside the gene matches: 2. Sequenced input: peripheral blood. The sequence came from a man aged 40-49 years with acute or convalescent COVID-19. The gene calls are TRBV5-1 and TRBJ1-1; 10 bases fit TRBD1. This chain's CDR3 is CASSLGDRGHTEAFF. Written as DNA, the CDR3 is TGCGCCAGCAGCTTGGGGGACAGGGGTCACACTGAAGCTTTCTTT.